A selection of T cell receptor beta chains follows, all from one sample in a study of post-analysis software for immune sequencing data. One entry per CDR3 protein, called by TCRdb with MiXCR from the PCR reads. The sample has about 460,000 distinct CDR3 sequences, around 40% seen once. The specimen was blood. The receptors were sampled from a girl between 5 and 17 years old with multiple sclerosis. Each CDR3 is given with its conserved first and last residue. Fields, in order: J gene, V gene, clone size, D gene, CDR3 DNA, CDR3 protein. D genes are given only for firm matches. Expanded clones are given a class, and other clones once, few, many or no size at all.

TRBJ2-5 | TRBV20-1 | few | TRBD2 | TGCAGTGAAACGGGAGGTGCCATGGAGCAGTACTTC | CSETGGAMEQYF
TRBJ2-5 | TRBV12-3/TRBV12-4 | few | TRBD2 | TGTGCCAGCAGTTCCCTGGGCGGGAGCTGGGAGACCCAGTACTTC | CASSSLGGSWETQYF
TRBJ2-7 | TRBV20-1 | NA | TRBD1 | TGCAGTGCTAGAGAGGGGTGGACAGGGGGTACCTACGAGCAGTACTTC | CSAREGWTGGTYEQYF
TRBJ2-1 | TRBV2 | once | NA | TGTGCCAGCGGGCTAGAAGGTTTCAATGAGCAGTTCTTC | CASGLEGFNEQFF
TRBJ2-1 | TRBV24-1 | NA | TRBD1 | TGTGCCACCAGTGATTCCGGGACAGGGATCCACAATGAGCAGTTCTTC | CATSDSGTGIHNEQFF
TRBJ1-1 | TRBV7-2 | NA | NA | TGTGCCAGCAGCCTACCCCAGGACACTGAAGCTTTCTTT | CASSLPQDTEAFF
TRBJ2-1 | TRBV28 | NA | TRBD2 | TGTGCCAGCAGTTTATCGGGCGGGAGGGCCAATGAGCAGTTCTTC | CASSLSGGRANEQFF
TRBJ1-5 | TRBV3-1 | NA | NA | TGTGCCAGCAGCAAGCAGGGAAGCAATCAGCCCCAGCATTTT | CASSKQGSNQPQHF
TRBJ2-1 | TRBV5-6 | NA | NA | TGTGCCAGCAAACCTACTGGACTGCTACGTGACGAGCAGTTCTTC | CASKPTGLLRDEQFF
TRBJ2-5 | TRBV29-1 | NA | TRBD1 | TGCAGCGTTGAGGCCGGGACAGGGAAACAAGAGACCCAGTACTTC | CSVEAGTGKQETQYF
TRBJ2-7 | TRBV12-3/TRBV12-4 | once | TRBD1 | TGTGCCAGCAGCGATCCCCGACAGGGGAAAACCTACGAGCAGTACTTC | CASSDPRQGKTYEQYF
TRBJ2-4 | TRBV6-1 | NA | TRBD1 | TGTGCCAGCAGTAGGCCGGGACAGGGGGCCCCTCTAGCCAAAAACATTCAGTACTTC | CASSRPGQGAPLAKNIQYF
TRBJ2-4 | TRBV20-1 | NA | NA | TGCAGTGCTCCCCTAGCGACCTACAATGAGCAGTACTTC | CSAPLATYNEQYF
TRBJ2-5 | TRBV4-1 | NA | TRBD2 | TGCGCCAGCAGCCAAGAAGGGCTTCTAGCGGGAGTTGATAAGACCCAGTACTTC | CASSQEGLLAGVDKTQYF
TRBJ2-1 | TRBV6-1 | NA | NA | TGTGCCCCACGGCTAGTTTCCTACAATGAGCAGTTCTTC | CAPRLVSYNEQFF
TRBJ1-1 | TRBV4-3 | few | NA | TGCGCCAGCAGCCAAGATGCACAGGGTATCGTCACTGAAGCTTTCTTT | CASSQDAQGIVTEAFF
TRBJ2-1 | TRBV6-6 | NA | TRBD2 | TGTGCCAGCAGTTACCTTGTGGGCGGGAGGGCCCACAATGAGCAGTTCTTC | CASSYLVGGRAHNEQFF
TRBJ2-1 | TRBV12-3/TRBV12-4 | NA | NA | TGTGCCAGCATCGGGGTACAGGGAGGGAATGAGCAGTTCTTC | CASIGVQGGNEQFF
TRBJ1-2 | TRBV20-1 | NA | NA | TGCAGTGCTAACAGAGATGGCTACACCTTC | CSANRDGYTF
TRBJ2-5 | TRBV20-1 | NA | TRBD2 | TGCAGTGCTAGGTCTAGCGGCTACCAAGAGACCCAGTACTTC | CSARSSGYQETQYF
TRBJ2-3 | TRBV7-3 | NA | NA | TGTGCCAGCAGCTCCCGTTCCAGCGGGCTATTCACAGATACGCAGTATTTT | CASSSRSSGLFTDTQYF
TRBJ2-7 | TRBV27 | NA | NA | TGTGCCAGCAGTGGAGGAGGGTGGGGACCCTCCTACGAGCAGTACTTC | CASSGGGWGPSYEQYF
TRBJ2-5 | TRBV10-3 | NA | NA | TGTGCCATCAGACCGGGCCCCTGGGAAGAGACCCAGTACTTC | CAIRPGPWEETQYF
TRBJ2-7 | TRBV20-1 | NA | NA | TGCAGTGCTAAACCTACGGACGGCTACGAGCAGTACTTC | CSAKPTDGYEQYF
TRBJ1-2 | TRBV7-9 | NA | NA | TGTGCCAGCAGCCTGTCGGACAGCCTGATCTATGGCTACACCTTC | CASSLSDSLIYGYTF
TRBJ2-3 | TRBV9 | NA | NA | TGTGCCAGCAGCGTAGACGGGTGGGATACGCAGTATTTT | CASSVDGWDTQYF
TRBJ2-7 | TRBV7-2 | NA | TRBD2 | TGTGCCAGCAGCTTTGTAGCGGGAGGGGACGAGCAGTACTTC | CASSFVAGGDEQYF
TRBJ1-1 | TRBV7-3 | few | NA | TGTGCCAGCAGCTTAGAGACAAACACTGAAGCTTTCTTT | CASSLETNTEAFF
TRBJ2-4 | TRBV6-1 | NA | TRBD1 | TGTGCCAGCAGTGAAATCTACAGGGGATCCAAAAACATTCAGTACTTC | CASSEIYRGSKNIQYF
TRBJ2-7 | TRBV20-1 | NA | NA | TGCAGTCCGAACCCAGGGGGCGGGGGGGAGCAGTACTTC | CSPNPGGGGEQYF
TRBJ2-1 | TRBV20-1 | few | TRBD2 | TGCAGTGCTAAGGGCCCCCCGGGGAGCGGGAGCTCCTACAATGAGCAGTTCTTC | CSAKGPPGSGSSYNEQFF
TRBJ2-3 | TRBV7-3 | NA | NA | TGTGCCAGCAGCTTTGGTTTAGCGGATGTATATACGCAGTATTTT | CASSFGLADVYTQYF
TRBJ2-1 | TRBV20-1 | many | NA | TGCAGTGCTAGAGACAGGGACACCTACTTCTATGAGCAGTTCTTC | CSARDRDTYFYEQFF
TRBJ2-5 | TRBV5-1 | NA | NA | TGCGCCAGCAGCGGGTCCCAAGAGACCCAGTACTTC | CASSGSQETQYF
TRBJ2-1 | TRBV12-3/TRBV12-4 | NA | TRBD2 | TGTGCCAGCAGTTCAGCCGGGACTAGCCTGATCCCCTCATACAATGAGCAGTTCTTC | CASSSAGTSLIPSYNEQFF
TRBJ2-7 | TRBV29-1 | many | NA | TGCAGCGTTGTCCTGGGGTCTGGGGGAAGCTCCTACGAGCAGTACTTC | CSVVLGSGGSSYEQYF
TRBJ2-5 | TRBV12-3/TRBV12-4 | few | TRBD2 | TGTGCCAGCAGTCCCGGGAGGGAGCAGTACTTC | CASSPGREQYF
TRBJ1-2 | TRBV6-5 | few | NA | TGTGCCAGCAGTTACGCCGGGACGGGTAACTATGGCTACACCTTC | CASSYAGTGNYGYTF
TRBJ2-1 | TRBV12-3/TRBV12-4 | NA | TRBD2 | TGTGCCAGCAGTTCCCCCTCGGCGGGAGTAAACTACAATGAGCAGTTCTTC | CASSSPSAGVNYNEQFF